A selection of T cell receptor beta chains follows, all from one sample in a study of cytomegalovirus exposure and HLA in healthy donors. Repertoires were generated with immunoSEQ multiplex PCR, while TCRdb's copy carries only in-frame clones and drops some. The sample records some 140,000 clones, around 63% being singletons. The sample consisted of PBMCs. Receptors were obtained from a human donor in good health. CDR3s include the opening cysteine and the closing phenylalanine or tryptophan. D genes are given only for firm matches. A row's size may be missing; if present it is once, few, many or a size class.

cdr3_length	v_call	d_call	clone_size	j_call	cdr3_nt	cdr3_aa
14	TRBV7-6	TRBD2	once	TRBJ2-7	TGTGCCAGCAGCGTTAGCGGGAGTTTCAACGAGCAGTACTTC	CASSVSGSFNEQYF
15	TRBV6-5	NA	NA	TRBJ2-6	TGTGCCAGCAGTAGACAGTTCTCTGGGGCCAACGTCCTGACTTTC	CASSRQFSGANVLTF
15	TRBV28	TRBD2	NA	TRBJ2-2	TGTGCCAGCATGGGCGGGAGTTGGGACACCGGGGAGCTGTTTTTT	CASMGGSWDTGELFF
17	TRBV7-3	TRBD2	NA	TRBJ2-1	TGTGCCAGCAGCTTAATCGGGGCTAGCGGGAGGTCCGGTGAGCAGTTCTTC	CASSLIGASGRSGEQFF
15	TRBV15	NA	NA	TRBJ2-2	TGTGCCACCAGCTTAAGGACAGAGGGCACCGGGGAGCTGTTTTTT	CATSLRTEGTGELFF
16	TRBV19	TRBD1	few	TRBJ2-3	TGTGCCAGTAGTCCGGCCGGGACAGGGAGTACAGATACGCAGTATTTT	CASSPAGTGSTDTQYF
16	TRBV18	TRBD2	NA	TRBJ2-7	TGTGCCAGCTCACCTTCGGGAGGGCGGGGCTCCTACGAGCAGTACTTC	CASSPSGGRGSYEQYF
14	TRBV7-2	NA	NA	TRBJ2-1	TGTGCCAGCAGCACCGGACTCCACGGGGGTGAGCAGTTCTTC	CASSTGLHGGEQFF
13	TRBV5-1	NA	NA	TRBJ2-2	TGCGCCAGCGCCCAGGCCAGCACCGGGGAGCTGTTTTTT	CASAQASTGELFF
14	TRBV5-4	TRBD1	NA	TRBJ1-2	TGTGCCAGCAGGAGGACAGGGGGCAACTATGGCTACACCTTC	CASRRTGGNYGYTF
15	TRBV5-6	TRBD2	few	TRBJ2-2	TGTGCCAGCAGCCTAGCGGGAGGGGCCACCGGGGAGCTGTTTTTT	CASSLAGGATGELFF
14	TRBV5-1	TRBD2	NA	TRBJ2-7	TGCGCCAGCAGCGATAGCGGGAGCTCCTACGAGCAGTACTTC	CASSDSGSSYEQYF
17	TRBV7-9	TRBD1	NA	TRBJ2-1	TGTGCCAGCAGCTTAGGACGTACAGGGGGCAGGAACAATGAGCAGTTCTTC	CASSLGRTGGRNNEQFF
14	TRBV11-3	NA	once	TRBJ2-1	TGTGCCAGCAGCTTAGACGACAGCTACAATGAGCAGTTCTTC	CASSLDDSYNEQFF
15	TRBV27	NA	few	TRBJ2-1	TGTGCCAGCAGGGTGGAGGGAGCCACTTACAATGAGCAGTTCTTC	CASRVEGATYNEQFF
14	TRBV5-6	TRBD1	NA	TRBJ2-2	TGTGCCAGCAGCTATCGGACAGGGGCCGGGGAGCTGTTTTTT	CASSYRTGAGELFF
16	TRBV6-5	NA	NA	TRBJ2-7	TGTGCCAGCAGTTACTCGAACTCTGGCGGGGCCTACGAGCAGTACTTC	CASSYSNSGGAYEQYF
14	TRBV2	TRBD2	few	TRBJ2-1	TGTGCCAGCAGGGCCGGGGAGGGCGAAAATGAGCAGTTCTTC	CASRAGEGENEQFF
16	TRBV10-2	NA	NA	TRBJ1-3	TGCGCCAGCAGTGAGCGCCCAGGGTCCACTGGAAACACCATATATTTT	CASSERPGSTGNTIYF
12	TRBV5-1	NA	NA	TRBJ2-2	TGCGCCAGTACAGGTTCGACCGGGGAGCTGTTTTTT	CASTGSTGELFF
15	TRBV5-4	TRBD1	NA	TRBJ2-7	TGTGCCAGCAGCTTGGGGACAGGGGGCCCCTACGAGCAGTACTTC	CASSLGTGGPYEQYF
16	TRBV9	TRBD2	NA	TRBJ2-5	TGTGCCAGCAGCGCCCTAGGGACTAGCGGACAAGAGACCCAGTACTTC	CASSALGTSGQETQYF
16	TRBV15	TRBD2	NA	TRBJ2-1	TGTGCCACCACGGGGACTAGCGTGAGCTCCTACAATGAGCAGTTCTTC	CATTGTSVSSYNEQFF
16	TRBV2	NA	NA	TRBJ1-1	TGTGCCAGCAGTGAACGGCGGGGGAACCTGAACACTGAAGCTTTCTTT	CASSERRGNLNTEAFF
12	TRBV19	NA	few	TRBJ1-1	TGTGCCAGTAGTATCACTAACACTGAAGCTTTCTTT	CASSITNTEAFF
16	TRBV13	TRBD1	NA	TRBJ2-7	TGTGCCAGCAGCCCTCCCGGACAGGGTGGGGACTACGAGCAGTACTTC	CASSPPGQGGDYEQYF
17	TRBV11-2	TRBD2	NA	TRBJ2-7	TGTGCCAGCAGCTTAGATCGGGCTAGCGGGTATGCCTACGAGCAGTACTTC	CASSLDRASGYAYEQYF
11	TRBV18	NA	NA	TRBJ2-5	TGTGCCAGCTCACCCCAGGAGACCCAGTACTTC	CASSPQETQYF
15	TRBV5-4	TRBD1	few	TRBJ2-5	TGTGCCAGCAGCTGGCCGGGACAGGGAGCGGAGACCCAGTACTTC	CASSWPGQGAETQYF
18	TRBV7-3	TRBD2	NA	TRBJ2-4	TGTGCCAGCAGATTAATGGCGCTAGCGGGAGGAGTCGAAAACATTCAGTACTTC	CASRLMALAGGVENIQYF
15	TRBV5-1	NA	NA	TRBJ2-7	TGCGCCAGCAGCCCAGACCCTGACACGACCTACGAGCAGTACTTC	CASSPDPDTTYEQYF
14	TRBV7-7	NA	few	TRBJ2-5	TGTGCTAGCAGCTTAGATCCCAGTTTGGAGACCCAGTACTTC	CASSLDPSLETQYF
13	TRBV2	TRBD2	NA	TRBJ2-7	TGTGCCAGCAGTCCTAGCGGGCTCTACGAGCAGTACTTC	CASSPSGLYEQYF
16	TRBV9	TRBD1	few	TRBJ2-7	TGTGCCAGCAGCGTAGGCCCGGGACAGGGATCGTACGAGCAGTACTTC	CASSVGPGQGSYEQYF
15	TRBV5-4	NA	NA	TRBJ1-2	TGTGCCAGCAGCCCCGTTCGGGGATCTAACTATGGCTACACCTTC	CASSPVRGSNYGYTF
19	TRBV28	TRBD2	NA	TRBJ2-3	TGTGCCAGCAGTTTATGCTTCAACCCGACTAGCGGGAGCACAGATACGCAGTATTTT	CASSLCFNPTSGSTDTQYF
15	TRBV6-1	TRBD2	NA	TRBJ2-2	TGTGCCAGCAGTGTAGCGGGAGCGAACACCGGGGAGCTGTTTTTT	CASSVAGANTGELFF
15	TRBV19	TRBD1	NA	TRBJ1-4	TGTGCCAGTAGATACAGGGGAGCAACTAATGAAAAACTGTTTTTT	CASRYRGATNEKLFF
12	TRBV29-1	NA	NA	TRBJ2-2	TGCAGCGTTGAAGGTGTAGTCGGGGAGCTGTTTTTT	CSVEGVVGELFF
16	TRBV28	NA	few	TRBJ1-5	TGTGCCAGCAGTTTGCCCCGCAGGGCAAGCAATCAGCCCCAGCATTTT	CASSLPRRASNQPQHF